The present TCR beta chain was sequenced within a study of T cell repertoires in ileal Crohn's disease. The germline V and J ends were trimmed by 1 base and 4 bases, with 14 bases remaining between them. From germline, CDR1 is SGHRS and CDR2 YFSETQ. The CDR3 covers 15 residues. The data were produced by immunoSEQ multiplex PCR, yet TCRdb's version contains in-frame clones alone and is incomplete. The table records more than 25,000 clones, around 80% of them present only once. The sequence was collected from an adult with Crohn's disease. Source material: ileal tissue. The chain carries TRBV5-1 and TRBJ1-2; a possible D gene is TRBD1 (5 bases). The CDR3 DNA reads as TGCGCCAGCAGCTTGTCTGTCAGGGTAGGCTATGGCTACACCTTC. Translation: CASSLSVRVGYGYTF.